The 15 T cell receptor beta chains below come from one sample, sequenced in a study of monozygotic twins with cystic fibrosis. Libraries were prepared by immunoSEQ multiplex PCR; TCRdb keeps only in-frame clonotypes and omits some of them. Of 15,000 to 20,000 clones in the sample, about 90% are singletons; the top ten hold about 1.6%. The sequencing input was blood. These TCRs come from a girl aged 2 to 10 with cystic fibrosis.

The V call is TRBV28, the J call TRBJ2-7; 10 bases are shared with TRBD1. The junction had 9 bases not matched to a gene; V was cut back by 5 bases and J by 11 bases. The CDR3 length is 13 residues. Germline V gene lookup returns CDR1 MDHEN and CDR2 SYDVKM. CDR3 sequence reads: CASSQPGQGLEYF. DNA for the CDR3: TGTGCCAGCAGTCAACCGGGACAGGGGTTGGAGTACTTC.

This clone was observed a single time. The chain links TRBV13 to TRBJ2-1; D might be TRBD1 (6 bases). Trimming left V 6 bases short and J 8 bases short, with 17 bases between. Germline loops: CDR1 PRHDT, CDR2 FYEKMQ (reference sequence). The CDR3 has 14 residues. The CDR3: CASRPYRVLDEQFF. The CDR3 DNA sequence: TGTGCCAGCAGGCCCTACAGGGTGCTCGATGAGCAGTTCTTC. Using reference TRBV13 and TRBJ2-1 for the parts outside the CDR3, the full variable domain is AAGVIQSPRHLIKEKRETATLKCYPIPRHDTVYWYQQGPGQDPQFLISFYEKMQSDKGSIPDRFSAQQFSDYHSELNMSSLELGDSALYFCASRPYRVLDEQFFGPGTRLTVL.

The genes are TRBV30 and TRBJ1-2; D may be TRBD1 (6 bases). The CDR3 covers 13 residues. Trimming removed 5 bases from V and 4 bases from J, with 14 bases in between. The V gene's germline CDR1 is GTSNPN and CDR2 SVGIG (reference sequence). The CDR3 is CAWETGGPYGYTF. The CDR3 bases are TGTGCCTGGGAGACCGGGGGGCCCTATGGCTACACCTTC.

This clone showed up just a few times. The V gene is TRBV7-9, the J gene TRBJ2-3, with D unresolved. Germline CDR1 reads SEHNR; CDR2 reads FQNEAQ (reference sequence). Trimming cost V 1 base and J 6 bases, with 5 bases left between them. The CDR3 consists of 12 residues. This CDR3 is CASSLVWDTQYF. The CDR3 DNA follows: TGTGCCAGCAGCTTAGTGTGGGATACGCAGTATTTT.

The CDR3 bases are TGTGCCAGCAGCGCTTCCTTAGGTGAAAAACTGTTTTTT. Its protein is CASSASLGEKLFF. The chain combines TRBV6-4 with TRBJ1-4; D not certain. The CDR3 consists of 13 residues. V lost 6 bases, J lost 7 bases, and 12 bases lay in between. Germline V gene lookup returns CDR1 MRHNA and CDR2 SNTAGT.

The CDR3 sequence: CASSVAPPDEAFF. CDR3 DNA sequence: TGTGCCAGCAGCGTAGCTCCCCCAGATGAAGCTTTCTTT. The gene calls are TRBV9 and TRBJ1-1; D is ambiguous. Looked up from germline, CDR1 is SGDLS and CDR2 is YYNGEE. The CDR3 extends over 13 amino acids. The V and J ends lost 0 bases and 7 bases respectively, with 10 bases between them.

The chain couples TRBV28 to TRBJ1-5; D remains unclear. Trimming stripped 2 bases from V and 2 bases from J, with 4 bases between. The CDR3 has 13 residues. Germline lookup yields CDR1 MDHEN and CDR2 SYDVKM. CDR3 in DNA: TGTGCCAGCAGTTTAGCGGGCAATCAGCCCCAGCATTTT. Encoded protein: CASSLAGNQPQHF.

In DNA form, the CDR3 reads TGTGCCAGCAGTGCTACAGGGACCCTCTCCTACGAGCAGTACTTC. Protein sequence: CASSATGTLSYEQYF. The chain has TRBV6-1 and TRBJ2-7, with a possible D match to TRBD1 (6 bases). The V gene lost 4 bases and the J gene lost 0 bases, with 13 bases spanning the gap. Germline V gives CDR1 MNHNS, CDR2 SASEGT. The CDR3 covers 15 residues.

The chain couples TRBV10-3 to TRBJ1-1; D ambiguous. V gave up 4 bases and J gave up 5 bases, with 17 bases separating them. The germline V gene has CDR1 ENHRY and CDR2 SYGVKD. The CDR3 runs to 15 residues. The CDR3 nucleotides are TGTGCCATCAGTGGGACGGAGAGGGTTCGGACTGAAGCTTTCTTT. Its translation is CAISGTERVRTEAFF.

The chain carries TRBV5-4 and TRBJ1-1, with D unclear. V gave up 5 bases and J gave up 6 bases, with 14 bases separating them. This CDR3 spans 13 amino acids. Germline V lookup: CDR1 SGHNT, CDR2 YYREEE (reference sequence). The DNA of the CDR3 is TGTGCCAGCAGAATCACTCCTTACCCTGAAGCTTTCTTT. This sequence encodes CASRITPYPEAFF.

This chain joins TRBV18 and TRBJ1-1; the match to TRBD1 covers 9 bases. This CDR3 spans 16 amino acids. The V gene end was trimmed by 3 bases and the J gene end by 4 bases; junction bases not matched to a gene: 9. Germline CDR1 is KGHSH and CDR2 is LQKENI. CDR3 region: CASSPSGTGLGTEAFF. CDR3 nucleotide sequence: TGTGCCAGCTCACCGTCCGGGACAGGGTTGGGCACTGAAGCTTTCTTT. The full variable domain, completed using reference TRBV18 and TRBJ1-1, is NAGVMQNPRHLVRRRGQEARLRCSPMKGHSHVYWYRQLPEEGLKFMVYLQKENIIDESGMPKERFSAEFPKEGPSILRIQQVVRGDSAAYFCASSPSGTGLGTEAFFGQGTRLTVV.

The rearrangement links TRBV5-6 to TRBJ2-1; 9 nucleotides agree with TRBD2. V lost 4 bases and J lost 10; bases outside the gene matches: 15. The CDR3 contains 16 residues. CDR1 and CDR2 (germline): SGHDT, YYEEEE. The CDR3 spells CASSRRMGGGAYEQFF. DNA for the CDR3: TGTGCCAGCAGCCGCCGCATGGGCGGGGGGGCATACGAGCAGTTCTTC.

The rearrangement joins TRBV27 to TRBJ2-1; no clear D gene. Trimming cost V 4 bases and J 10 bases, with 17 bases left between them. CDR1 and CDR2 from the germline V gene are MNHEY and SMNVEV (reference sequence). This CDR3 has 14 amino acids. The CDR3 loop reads CASSSTSPTLEQFF. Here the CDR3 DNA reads TGTGCCAGCAGTTCCACCTCCCCCACACTAGAGCAGTTCTTC.

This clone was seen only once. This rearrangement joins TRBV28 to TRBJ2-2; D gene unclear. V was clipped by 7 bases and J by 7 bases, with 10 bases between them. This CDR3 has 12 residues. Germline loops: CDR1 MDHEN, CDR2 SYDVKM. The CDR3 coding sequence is TGTGCCAGCACCGAACAACACGGGGAGCTGTTTTTT. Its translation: CASTEQHGELFF.

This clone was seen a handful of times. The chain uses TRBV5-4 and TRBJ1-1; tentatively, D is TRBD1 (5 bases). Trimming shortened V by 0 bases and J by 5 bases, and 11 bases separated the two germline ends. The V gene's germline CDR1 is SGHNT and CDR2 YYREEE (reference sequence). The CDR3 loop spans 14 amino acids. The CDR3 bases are TGTGCCAGCAGCTTGGCCTTGGGGGGGACTGAAGCTTTCTTT. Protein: CASSLALGGTEAFF. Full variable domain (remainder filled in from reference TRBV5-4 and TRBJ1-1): ETGVTQSPTHLIKTRGQQVTLRCSSQSGHNTVSWYQQALGQGPQFIFQYYREEENGRGNFPPRFSGLQFPNYSSELNVNALELDDSALYLCASSLALGGTEAFFGQGTRLTVV.